This T cell receptor beta chain was observed in a study of identical twins. TCRdb re-analysed the 5' RACE reads in MiXCR, keeping a single row per CDR3 protein. The sample records around 480,000 distinct CDR3 sequences, approximately 15% being singletons. The CDR3 loop spans 16 amino acids. The germline CDR1 and CDR2 sequences are SGHTA and FQGNSA. J lost 5 bases, V lost 5 bases, and 9 bases had no gene match. This clonotype appeared a few times. The sample also formed part of further work on yellow fever vaccine responses in identical twins.

The sequencing input was CD4+ T cells sorted from blood. The chain has TRBV7-2 and TRBJ2-5; TRBD2 matches 12 bases. The clonotype originates from a woman between 18 and 30 years old in good health. The CDR3 loop reads CASSPRLAGVWETQYF. The CDR3 region has the DNA TGTGCCAGCAGCCCCAGACTAGCGGGAGTATGGGAGACCCAGTACTTC.